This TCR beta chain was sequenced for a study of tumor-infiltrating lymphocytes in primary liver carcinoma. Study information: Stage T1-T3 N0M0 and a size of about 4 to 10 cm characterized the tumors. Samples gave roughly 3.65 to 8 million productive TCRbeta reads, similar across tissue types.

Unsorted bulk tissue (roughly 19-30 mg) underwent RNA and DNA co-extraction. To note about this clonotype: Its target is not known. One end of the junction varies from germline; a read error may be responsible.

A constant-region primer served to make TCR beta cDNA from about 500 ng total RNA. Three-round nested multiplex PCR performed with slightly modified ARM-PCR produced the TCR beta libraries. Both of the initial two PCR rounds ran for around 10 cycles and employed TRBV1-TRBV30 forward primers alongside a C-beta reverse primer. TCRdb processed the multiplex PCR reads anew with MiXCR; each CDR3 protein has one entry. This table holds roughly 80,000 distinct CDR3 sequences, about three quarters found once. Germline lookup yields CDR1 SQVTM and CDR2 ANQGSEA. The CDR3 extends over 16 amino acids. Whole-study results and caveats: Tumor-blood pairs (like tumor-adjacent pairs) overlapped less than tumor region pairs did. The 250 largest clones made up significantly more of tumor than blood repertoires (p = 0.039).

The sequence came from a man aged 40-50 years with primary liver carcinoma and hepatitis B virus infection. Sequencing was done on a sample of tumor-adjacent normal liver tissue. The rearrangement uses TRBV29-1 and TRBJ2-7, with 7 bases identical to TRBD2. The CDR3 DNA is TGCGGCGTTGAAGGGACTACGGGGATCATGCCCTACGAGCAATACTTC. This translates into CGVEGTTGIMPYEQYF.